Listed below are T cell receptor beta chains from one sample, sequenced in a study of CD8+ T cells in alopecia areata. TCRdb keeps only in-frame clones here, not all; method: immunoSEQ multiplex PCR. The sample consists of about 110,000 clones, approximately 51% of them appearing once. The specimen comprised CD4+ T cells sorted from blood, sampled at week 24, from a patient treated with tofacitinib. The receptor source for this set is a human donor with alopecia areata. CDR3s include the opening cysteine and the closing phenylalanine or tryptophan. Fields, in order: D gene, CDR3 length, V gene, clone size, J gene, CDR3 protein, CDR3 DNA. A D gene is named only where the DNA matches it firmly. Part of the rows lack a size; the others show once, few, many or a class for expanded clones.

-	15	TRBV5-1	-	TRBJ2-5	CASSSQDREGETQYF	TGCGCCAGCAGCTCCCAAGACAGGGAGGGAGAGACCCAGTACTTC
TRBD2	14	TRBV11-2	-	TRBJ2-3	CASSGRTSSDTQYF	TGTGCCAGCAGCGGTAGGACTAGTTCAGATACGCAGTATTTT
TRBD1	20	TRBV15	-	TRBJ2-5	CATSRDVITGTGLLGETQYF	TGTGCCACCAGCAGAGACGTCATAACCGGGACAGGGCTTCTCGGGGAGACCCAGTACTTC
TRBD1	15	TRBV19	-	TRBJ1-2	CASSTRDSANYGYTF	TGTGCCAGTAGTACCCGGGACAGCGCTAACTATGGCTACACCTTC
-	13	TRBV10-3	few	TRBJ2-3	CAISAHEMDTQYF	TGTGCCATCAGTGCCCACGAAATGGATACGCAGTATTTT
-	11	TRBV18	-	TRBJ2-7	CASSPMHEQYF	TGTGCCAGCTCACCTATGCACGAGCAGTACTTC
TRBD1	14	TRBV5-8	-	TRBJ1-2	CASSGQGPGYGYTF	TGTGCCAGCAGCGGACAGGGGCCTGGGTATGGCTACACCTTC
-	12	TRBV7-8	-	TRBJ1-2	CASSLMVGGYTF	TGTGCCAGCAGCTTAATGGTTGGAGGCTACACCTTC
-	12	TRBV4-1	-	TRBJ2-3	CASSFGSDTQYF	TGCGCCAGCAGCTTTGGGTCGGATACGCAGTATTTT
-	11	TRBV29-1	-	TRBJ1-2	CSAKGLPGYTF	TGCAGCGCCAAGGGGCTCCCTGGCTACACCTTC
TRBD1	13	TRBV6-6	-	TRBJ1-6	CATRDRLNSPLHF	TGTGCCACGAGGGACAGGTTAAATTCACCCCTCCACTTT
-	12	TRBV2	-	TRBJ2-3	CADGGATDTQYF	TGTGCCGATGGGGGGGCCACAGATACGCAGTATTTT
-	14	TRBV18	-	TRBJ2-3	CASSPQRTTDTQYF	TGTGCCAGCTCACCACAACGGACCACAGATACGCAGTATTTT
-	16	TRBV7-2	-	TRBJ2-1	CASSSGRRGSYNEQFF	TGTGCCAGCAGCTCTGGAAGGAGGGGCTCCTACAATGAGCAGTTCTTC
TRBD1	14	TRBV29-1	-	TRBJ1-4	CSVGRQGVNEKLFF	TGCAGCGTTGGCCGACAGGGAGTTAATGAAAAACTGTTTTTT
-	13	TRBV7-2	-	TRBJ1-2	CASSLGGTYGYTF	TGTGCCAGCAGCTTGGGAGGGACCTATGGCTACACCTTC
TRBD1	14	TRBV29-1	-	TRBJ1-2	CSVSRDRGNYGYTF	TGCAGCGTTTCCAGGGACAGGGGGAACTATGGCTACACCTTC
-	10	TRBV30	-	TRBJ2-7	CAWSVRDTHF	TGTGCCTGGAGTGTACGAGACACCCACTTC
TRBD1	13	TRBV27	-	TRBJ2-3	CASGHRGQDTQYF	TGTGCCAGCGGACACAGGGGACAGGATACGCAGTATTTT
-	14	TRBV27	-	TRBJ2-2	CASSLSGYTGELFF	TGTGCCAGCAGTTTATCGGGTTACACCGGGGAGCTGTTTTTT
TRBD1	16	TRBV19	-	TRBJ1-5	CASKTMPGQGDQPQHF	TGTGCCTCGAAAACAATGCCGGGACAGGGTGATCAGCCCCAGCATTTT
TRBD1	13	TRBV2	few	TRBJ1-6	CASEDRGYSPLHF	TGTGCCAGCGAGGACAGGGGTTATTCACCCCTCCACTTT
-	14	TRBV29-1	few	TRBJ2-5	CSVIMVQPEETQYF	TGCAGCGTTATTATGGTACAGCCCGAAGAGACCCAGTACTTC
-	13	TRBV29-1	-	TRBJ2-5	CSVDRGVGETQYF	TGCAGCGTTGATCGAGGGGTAGGAGAGACCCAGTACTTC
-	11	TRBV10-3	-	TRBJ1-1	CAIRMATEAFF	TGTGCCATCAGGATGGCTACTGAAGCTTTCTTT
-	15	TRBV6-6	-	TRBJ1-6	CASSYSSGNNSPLHF	TGTGCCAGCAGTTACTCATCAGGGAATAATTCACCCCTCCACTTT
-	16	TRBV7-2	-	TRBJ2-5	CASSSSSAQRQETQYF	TGTGCCAGCAGCTCTTCTTCGGCCCAGCGGCAAGAGACCCAGTACTTC
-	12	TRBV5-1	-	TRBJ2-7	CASSFLGGEQYF	TGCGCCAGCAGCTTCCTAGGGGGCGAGCAGTACTTC
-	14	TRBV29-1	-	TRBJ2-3	CSVEGAENTDTQYF	TGCAGCGTTGAGGGAGCGGAGAACACAGATACGCAGTATTTT
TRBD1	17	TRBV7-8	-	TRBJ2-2	CASSLGPGQGLTGELFF	TGTGCCAGCAGCTTAGGACCGGGACAGGGACTCACCGGGGAGCTGTTTTTT
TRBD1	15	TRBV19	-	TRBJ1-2	CASSTTTGTNYGYTF	TGTGCCAGTAGTACAACGACAGGGACGAACTATGGCTACACCTTC
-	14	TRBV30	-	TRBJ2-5	CAWSRGGRGKTQYF	TGTGCCTGGAGTAGGGGGGGACGGGGCAAGACCCAGTACTTC
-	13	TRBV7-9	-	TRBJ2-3	CASTRGTTDTQYF	TGTGCCAGTACCCGGGGGACCACAGATACGCAGTATTTT
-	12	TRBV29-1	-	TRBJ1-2	CSVGGANYGYTF	TGCAGCGTAGGGGGGGCTAACTATGGCTACACCTTC